This T cell receptor (beta chain) was sequenced in a study of intratumoral heterogeneity in liver cancer. This table comes from immunoSEQ multiplex PCR, and its TCRdb copy is limited to in-frame clones, with some not included. The sample lists 5,000 to 7,500 clones; 60% to 85% were seen once. As to this clone: No antigen is known for it.

Study findings and constraints: Tumor region a had significantly more unique T-cell expansions than region b. No significant regional difference in overall T cell clonality was found.

Each tumour sample represents a distinct, spatially separated region of the hepatocellular carcinoma nodule. Early-stage hepatocellular carcinoma patients were treatment-naïve prior to resection. Sequenced material: tumor tissue, taken before any cancer treatment. The TCR was taken from a woman in her seventies with hepatocellular carcinoma.

The DNA for the CDR3 is TGTGCCACCAGCAGAGATCTTGGTGTTTACGAGCAGTACTTC. Translated, it gives CATSRDLGVYEQYF. J is TRBJ2-7 and V is TRBV15; D remains unclear. The length of the CDR3 is 14 residues. The germline CDR1 and CDR2 sequences are LNHNV and YYDKDF (reference sequence). With 0 bases removed from V and 4 bases from J, the gap between germline ends came to 10 bases.